The 25 T cell receptor beta chains in this list originate from one sample, sequenced in a study of blood T cell repertoires in COVID-19. Only in-frame clones appear in the TCRdb table, and some are missing; sequencing was by immunoSEQ multiplex PCR. The table lists 150,000 to 200,000 clones, around 90% of them singletons. Sequences were obtained from peripheral blood. The origin of the receptors is a woman in her forties or fifties with acute or convalescent COVID-19.

V and J are TRBV5-1 and TRBJ2-3, with a weak D call TRBD2 (5 bases). Germline CDR1 is SGHRS and CDR2 is YFSETQ. Trimming removed 1 base from V and 5 bases from J, with 8 bases in between. The CDR3 length is 13 residues. For the CDR3, the DNA is TGCGCCAGCAGCTTGAGGGCGGGAGATACGCAGTATTTT. It yields the protein CASSLRAGDTQYF.

The chain has TRBV4-2 and TRBJ2-5; possibly TRBD2 for D (5 bases). Trimming removed 2 bases from V and 0 bases from J, with 16 bases in between. This CDR3 spans 17 amino acids. Germline values: CDR1 LGHNA, CDR2 YNFKEQ. CDR3 region: CASSQRAADYYQETQYF. CDR3 sequence (DNA): TGTGCCAGCAGCCAAAGAGCAGCGGATTACTACCAAGAGACCCAGTACTTC.

The V and J genes are TRBV11-3 and TRBJ2-5, with D possibly being TRBD2 (6 bases). There are 15 residues in the CDR3. The germline gives CDR1 SGHNT, CDR2 YENEEA. V lost 5 bases and J lost 5, with 18 bases in between. This CDR3 is CASSPGGEIQETQYF. The CDR3, as DNA: TGTGCCAGCAGCCCGGGCGGGGAGATACAGGAGACCCAGTACTTC.

This rearrangement joins TRBV7-9 to TRBJ1-1, with 12 bases that match TRBD1. V lost 6 bases to trimming and J lost 5 bases; unmatched junction nucleotides: 10. CDR1 and CDR2 from the germline V gene are SEHNR and FQNEAQ (reference sequence). The CDR3 has 16 residues. The DNA for the CDR3 is TGTGCCAGCAGGTCCGGGACAGGGGGCGAATCAACTGAAGCTTTCTTT. Protein product: CASRSGTGGESTEAFF.

V usage is TRBV3-1 (or the pseudogene TRBV3-2) and J usage is TRBJ2-5, with a weak D call TRBD2 (5 bases). Trimming pared 1 base from V and 5 bases from J, leaving 8 bases between. Germline V gene sequence: CDR1 LGHDT, CDR2 YNNKEL (reference sequence). This CDR3 contains 13 residues. The CDR3 DNA reads as TGTGCCAGCAGCCAAGTCCGCGGGGAGACCCAGTACTTC. It yields the protein CASSQVRGETQYF.

The chain recombines TRBV18 with TRBJ1-6; D unclear. Germline loops: CDR1 KGHSH, CDR2 LQKENI. There are 14 residues in the CDR3. Trimming took 1 base from V and 11 from J, leaving 12 bases between them. CDR3 sequence (DNA): TGTGCCAGCTCACCACTAGAGAATTCTCCACCCCTCCACTTT. Encoded protein: CASSPLENSPPLHF.

CDR3 in amino acids: CASSSQGYEQYF. Here the CDR3 DNA reads TGTGCCAGCAGTTCTCAGGGGTACGAGCAGTACTTC. This rearrangement joins TRBV27 to TRBJ2-7; possibly TRBD1 for D (6 bases). Germline assignment: CDR1 MNHEY and CDR2 SMNVEV (reference sequence). The length of the CDR3 is 12 residues. V was trimmed by 4 bases and J by 4 bases, leaving 8 bases between them.

The chain couples TRBV4-3 to TRBJ1-1; TRBD1 might be the D (6 bases). This CDR3 has 13 residues. The ends were cut back, 1 base at V and 7 bases at J, with 10 bases in the middle. Per germline, CDR1 LGHNA and CDR2 YSLEER. CDR3 amino acids: CASSQGTAGEAFF. The CDR3 DNA sequence: TGCGCCAGCAGCCAAGGGACAGCTGGTGAAGCTTTCTTT.

This sequence joins TRBV29-1 and TRBJ1-5; D is ambiguous. The CDR3 consists of 13 residues. Germline V gene data show CDR1 as SQVTM and CDR2 as ANQGSEA. The V end lost 1 base, the J end lost 4 bases, and 8 bases lay between the germline ends. The CDR3 DNA follows: TGCAGCGTTGAAGGGACGGGGAATCAGCCCCAGCATTTT. As protein: CSVEGTGNQPQHF.

The chain links TRBV6-5 to TRBJ1-5; possible D gene TRBD1, 6 bases. CDR1 MNHEY and CDR2 SVGAGI come from the germline V gene. V lost 5 bases and J 7 bases, leaving 18 bases between the germline ends. This CDR3 is built from 15 residues. DNA of the CDR3: TGTGCCAGCAGTACCTCGGGACAACCTTACCAGCCCCAGCATTTT. This encodes CASSTSGQPYQPQHF.

This clone was found a few times. The chain combines TRBV24-1 with TRBJ1-5; 7 bases agree with TRBD1. The CDR3 is 16 amino acids. The germline V gene has CDR1 KGHDR and CDR2 SFDVKD. V was clipped by 4 bases and J by 0 bases; unmatched bases: 5. The CDR3 DNA reads as TGTGCCACCAGTGACGCGGACAGGTTTAGCAATCAGCCCCAGCATTTT. Its protein is CATSDADRFSNQPQHF.

The V gene is TRBV7-3, the J gene TRBJ2-3, with TRBD2 matching 13 bases. The CDR3 has 17 amino acids. CDR1 is SGHTA, CDR2 FQGTGA, per germline. The V segment lost 5 bases and the J segment 2 bases; nucleotides outside the gene matches: 7. DNA for the CDR3: TGTGCCAGCAGCCCCGCACTAGCGGGGGGGCCCACAGATACGCAGTATTTT. Encoded protein: CASSPALAGGPTDTQYF.

This chain joins TRBV10-3 and TRBJ2-7; TRBD2 matches 8 bases. V shed 4 bases, J shed 0 bases, and the junction held 8 bases outside the gene matches. Per germline, CDR1 ENHRY and CDR2 SYGVKD. The CDR3 sequence is 16 residues long. This chain's CDR3 is CAISAQTSEFSYEQYF. Written as DNA, the CDR3 is TGTGCCATCAGTGCGCAGACTAGCGAATTCTCCTACGAGCAGTACTTC.

This chain links TRBV10-3 with TRBJ2-7; 7 nucleotides match TRBD1. Germline-derived CDR1 and CDR2 are ENHRY and SYGVKD. Trimming removed 3 bases from V and 2 bases from J; junction bases left unmatched: 4. The CDR3 length is 14 residues. The CDR3 is CAISEWDRTYEQYF. The CDR3 DNA is TGTGCCATCAGTGAATGGGACAGAACCTACGAGCAGTACTTC.

Only one count was recorded for this clone. This chain connects TRBV4-1 to TRBJ2-1, with 8 bases aligning to TRBD2. CDR3 length: 17 amino acids. Germline-derived CDR1 and CDR2 are MGHRA and YSYEKL. V was pared by 4 bases and J by 3 bases, with 11 bases of the junction left unmatched. The CDR3 loop is CASSRTELAGLYNEQFF. The CDR3 DNA follows: TGCGCCAGCAGCCGGACCGAGCTAGCGGGCCTCTACAATGAGCAGTTCTTC.

The gene calls are TRBV5-5 and TRBJ1-2; tentatively, D is TRBD1 (5 bases). The V gene lost 1 base and the J gene lost 4 bases, with 11 bases spanning the gap. CDR3 length: 14 residues. Per the germline V gene, CDR1 is SGHKS and CDR2 is YYEKEE (reference sequence). CDR3 DNA: TGTGCCAGCAGCTTGTCAGGGTCGAGCTATGGCTACACCTTC. Protein sequence: CASSLSGSSYGYTF.

The chain carries TRBV24-1 and TRBJ2-2; 7 bases line up with TRBD1. This CDR3 has 13 residues. Germline values: CDR1 KGHDR, CDR2 SFDVKD. The V segment lost 8 bases and the J segment 6 bases; nucleotides outside the gene matches: 5. In nucleotides, the CDR3 is TGTGCCACCACGGAAACAGGGGCCGGGGAGCTGTTTTTT. Translating gives CATTETGAGELFF.

V and J are TRBV27 and TRBJ1-5, with D tentatively TRBD1 (5 bases). CDR1 MNHEY and CDR2 SMNVEV come from the germline V gene (reference sequence). This CDR3 spans 13 amino acids. V gave up 3 bases and J gave up 8 bases, with 11 bases separating them. The CDR3 loop reads CASSFGREKPQHF. CDR3 bases: TGTGCCAGCAGTTTTGGCAGGGAAAAGCCCCAGCATTTT.

The chain couples TRBV9 to TRBJ2-3, with a weak D call TRBD1 (5 bases). This CDR3 contains 14 residues. V was clipped by 4 bases and J by 4 bases, with 13 bases between them. Germline V gene data show CDR1 as SGDLS and CDR2 as YYNGEE. CDR3 sequence: CASSPAPGSDTQYF. The CDR3, as DNA: TGTGCCAGCAGCCCCGCCCCAGGGTCAGATACGCAGTATTTT.

The V and J genes are TRBV30 and TRBJ1-2; tentatively, D is TRBD1 (6 bases). The ends were cut back, 4 bases at V and 8 bases at J, with 20 bases in the middle. CDR1 GTSNPN and CDR2 SVGIG come from the germline V gene (reference sequence). The CDR3 length is 14 residues. The CDR3 spells CAWTATRTAWGYTF. CDR3 DNA sequence: TGTGCCTGGACAGCCACTCGGACAGCCTGGGGCTACACCTTC.

This rearrangement joins TRBV25-1 to TRBJ2-1, with D possibly being TRBD1 (5 bases). Germline V gives CDR1 MGHDK, CDR2 SYGVNS. Trimming pared 8 bases from V and 1 base from J, leaving 21 bases between. The CDR3 length is 17 residues. CDR3 in DNA: TGTGCCAGCTCATTAAGTCTCGGGCAGGGTTCCTACAATGAGCAGTTCTTC. Encoded protein: CASSLSLGQGSYNEQFF. Supplemented by reference TRBV25-1 and TRBJ2-1, the full variable domain reads EADIYQTPRYLVIGTGKKITLECSQTMGHDKMYWYQQDPGMELHLIHYSYGVNSTEKGDLSSESTVSRIRTEHFPLTLESARPSHTSQYLCASSLSLGQGSYNEQFFGPGTRLTVL.

This chain connects TRBV6-5 to TRBJ1-1; 7 positions agree with TRBD1. V dropped 0 bases and J dropped 5; count of bases not matched to a gene: 3. Germline values: CDR1 MNHEY, CDR2 SVGAGI. The CDR3 is 14 residues long. CDR3 nucleotide sequence: TGTGCCAGCAGTTACTCGACAGGGTGGACTGAAGCTTTCTTT. Protein sequence: CASSYSTGWTEAFF.

The genes are TRBV27 and TRBJ1-1; no clear D gene. This CDR3 region has 14 residues. Germline loops: CDR1 MNHEY, CDR2 SMNVEV (reference sequence). V was clipped by 4 bases and J by 1 base, with 10 bases between them. The chain's CDR3 is CASSSLASNTEAFF. CDR3 in DNA: TGTGCCAGCAGTTCCCTGGCCTCGAACACTGAAGCTTTCTTT.

In this sample, this clone turned up once. V is TRBV4-3 and J is TRBJ2-7, with 8 bases matching TRBD1. The CDR3 spans 15 residues. The ends lost 1 base at V and 3 bases at J; junction bases unmatched: 5. The germline gives CDR1 LGHNA, CDR2 YSLEER. This chain's CDR3 is CASSQGQGADYEQYF. The CDR3 nucleotides read TGCGCCAGCAGCCAAGGGCAGGGGGCGGACTACGAGCAGTACTTC.

The chain has TRBV6-2 or TRBV6-3 and TRBJ2-7, with a possible D match to TRBD2 (6 bases). CDR3 size: 14 residues. Germline CDR1 reads MNHEY; CDR2 reads SVGEGT. The V end lost 5 bases, the J end lost 3 bases, and 14 bases lay between the germline ends. Here the CDR3 DNA reads TGTGCCAGCAGTCCCATTATGGAGGGCTACGAGCAGTACTTC. It translates to CASSPIMEGYEQYF.